This TCR beta chain stems from a study of cytomegalovirus exposure and HLA in healthy donors. The study ran its PCR with 60 Vbeta and 13 Jbeta primers. TCRdb's table, derived via immunoSEQ multiplex PCR, lists solely in-frame clones and lacks some. In the table there are roughly 140,000 clones, more than 65% of which are singletons. V lost 3 bases and J 2 bases, leaving 23 bases between the germline ends. The CDR3 is made up of 19 amino acids. Germline CDR1 is MGHRA and CDR2 is YSYEKL. The TCR was taken from a man under 40 in good health and CMV-seropositive. Sequencing used PBMCs. This chain joins TRBV4-1 and TRBJ2-1; tentatively, D is TRBD1 (9 bases). The CDR3 DNA reads TGCGCCAGCAGCCACCCTTCGGGGGGGGGACAGGGCCCCTACAATGAGCAGTTCTTC. This translates into CASSHPSGGGQGPYNEQFF.